A single T cell receptor beta chain is shown here with its context. Its antigen is currently unknown. This specimen belongs to a study of T cell repertoires in cytomegalovirus infection. Turning to the study itself: In the study, CMV epitopes included recently identified HLA-C-restricted and well-studied HLA-B-restricted ones. The public TCR beta signatures pointed to both CMV infection and matching HLA type. Study observations and caveats: Clonotype analysis showed dominance of the ex vivo response by HLA-C-restricted CMV-specific TCR beta clonotypes. Identification of carriers of CMV plus the relevant HLA was achieved through cumulative public TCR beta family frequency.

MiXCR was run by TCRdb on the reads, yielding one entry per CDR3 protein. Of 200,000 to 250,000 distinct CDR3 sequences in the sample, 35% to 45% were seen once. Trimming took 5 bases from V and 2 from J; bases not matched to a gene: 13. The germline CDR1 and CDR2 sequences are SGHTA and FQGNSA. The CDR3 consists of 17 residues. This sequence joins TRBV7-2 and TRBJ1-2; 8 bases are shared with TRBD1. The TCR originated in a human donor in good health (CMV status not recorded). Some clones in this sample may be carry-over from other donors' samples. The sample was CD8+ T cells from cultured PBMCs, taken from culture after CMV antigen stimulation. DNA of the CDR3: TGTGCCAGCAGCGCGACAGGGGTGGGGACAATAAACTATGGCTACACCTTC. It translates to CASSATGVGTINYGYTF.